This TCR beta chain was sequenced in a study of shared clonotypes between healthy human individuals. Concerning this clone itself: The antigen remains unidentified.

Some clones are missing from TCRdb's copy, which holds only in-frame ones; the method was immunoSEQ multiplex PCR. The sample has about 600,000 clones; more than 95% are singletons. Per germline, CDR1 SGDLS and CDR2 YYNGEE. The CDR3 totals 13 residues. The germline V and J ends were trimmed by 2 bases and 5 bases, with 8 bases remaining between them. Study-wide results and limits: Blood was the only sampled material, and tissue repertoires likely differ.

Sequencing input: naive CD4+ T cells sorted from blood. Subset denoted: CD45RA+ positively selected. The clonotype comes from a woman in her twenties or thirties in good health. The rearrangement joins TRBV9 to TRBJ2-1; D remains ambiguous. The CDR3 coding sequence is TGTGCCAGCAGCGTTTCAAGCGACAATGAGCAGTTCTTC. It translates to CASSVSSDNEQFF. Filled out from reference TRBV9 and TRBJ2-1, the complete variable domain reads DSGVTQTPKHLITATGQRVTLRCSPRSGDLSVYWYQQSLDQGLQFLIQYYNGEERAKGNILERFSAQQFPDLHSELNLSSLELGDSALYFCASSVSSDNEQFFGPGTRLTVL.